These 20 T cell receptor beta chains share one sample of origin, sequenced in a study of T cell clusters in autoimmune cytopenias. Each sample's input was around 250 ng genomic DNA, about 38,000 genome equivalents. Multiplex touch-down PCR amplified TRB using TRB-A and TRB-B pools in one tube. Each CDR3 protein gets one entry in TCRdb, which reprocessed the multiplex PCR reads and gives no DNA. The sample's table shows around 9,800 distinct CDR3 sequences. These sequences were also reported in another study, on T cell repertoires in aging, cancer and after chemotherapy.

The specimen was peripheral blood. The receptors derive from a human donor in good health.

The rearrangement uses TRBV27 and TRBJ2-5; checking the TCRdb D call of TRBD2 is not possible without DNA. CDR1 and CDR2 (germline): MNHEY, SMNVEV (reference sequence). The CDR3 is made up of 16 amino acids. The CDR3 is CASSYGNFGRQETQYF.

The V call is TRBV24-1, the J call TRBJ2-2; TCRdb selects TRBD1, and the lack of DNA leaves this call unchecked. The CDR3 is 12 amino acids. Germline CDR1 reads KGHDR; CDR2 reads SFDVKD. CDR3 sequence reads: CATGGGTGELFF.

The CDR3 here is CASSPPTGVGNEKLFF. This chain joins TRBV27 and TRBJ1-4; checking the TCRdb D call of TRBD1 is not possible without DNA. This CDR3 has 16 residues. Germline V CDR1 and CDR2: MNHEY, SMNVEV (reference sequence).

CDR3 region: CASSPSRDRGRGEQYF. V gene TRBV19 combines with J gene TRBJ2-7; as DNA is missing, the TRBD1 call by TCRdb cannot be tested. The germline CDR1 and CDR2 sequences are LNHDA and SQIVND (reference sequence). This CDR3 comprises 16 residues.

This chain connects TRBV5-6 to TRBJ1-2; TCRdb picks TRBD1, but there is no DNA to check that call. The germline V gene has CDR1 SGHDT and CDR2 YYEEEE. This CDR3 spans 13 amino acids. Here the CDR3 reads CASSNQGEDGYTF.

The chain couples TRBV5-4 to TRBJ2-2; TCRdb selects TRBD1, and the lack of DNA leaves this call unchecked. Germline V gene lookup returns CDR1 SGHNT and CDR2 YYREEE (reference sequence). The CDR3 has 16 residues. CDR3 protein: CASSQGGQGAKWELFF.

Judged by frequency, this clonotype is medium-sized. The V and J genes are TRBV19 and TRBJ2-3. This CDR3 contains 12 residues. Germline assignment: CDR1 LNHDA and CDR2 SQIVND (reference sequence). The CDR3 sequence: CASSIFADTQYF.

The rearrangement joins TRBV19 to TRBJ1-6; the D gene TCRdb calls, TRBD1, cannot be checked with no DNA. Germline V gene data show CDR1 as LNHDA and CDR2 as SQIVND (reference sequence). The CDR3 spans 14 residues. CDR3 loop: CASSGTANNSPLHF.

The chain uses TRBV19 and TRBJ2-1; TCRdb names TRBD2, which stays unverified in the absence of DNA. CDR3 size: 19 residues. Germline V lookup: CDR1 LNHDA, CDR2 SQIVND (reference sequence). Here the CDR3 reads CASTARRGGASVTYNEQFF.

J is TRBJ2-5 and V is TRBV20-1; TCRdb picks TRBD1, but there is no DNA to check that call. The germline V gene has CDR1 DFQATT and CDR2 SNEGSKA (reference sequence). CDR3 size: 13 residues. CDR3 region: CSATFRGRETQYF.

The CDR3 sequence is CASSINTGGLGQFF. This chain uses TRBV27 with TRBJ2-1; the D gene TCRdb calls, TRBD1, cannot be checked with no DNA. The CDR3 runs to 14 residues. From germline, CDR1 is MNHEY and CDR2 SMNVEV (reference sequence).

The chain has TRBV13 and TRBJ2-7; TCRdb returns TRBD1, unconfirmable since there is no DNA. This CDR3 is 14 amino acids long. Germline CDR1 PRHDT, CDR2 FYEKMQ (reference sequence). The CDR3 spells CASSDGASSYEQYF.

This clonotype is labeled medium-sized based on frequency. The chain couples TRBV29-1 to TRBJ2-5; lacking DNA, the TRBD2 call made by TCRdb goes unchecked. Germline V CDR1 and CDR2: SQVTM, ANQGSEA. The CDR3 totals 19 residues. This chain's CDR3 is CSVDAIHSGRAFYQETQYF. Full variable domain (rest looked up from reference TRBV29-1 and TRBJ2-5): SAVISQKPSRDICQRGTSLTIQCQVDSQVTMMFWYRQQPGQSLTLIATANQGSEATYESGFVIDKFPISRPNLTFSTLTVSNMSPEDSSIYLCSVDAIHSGRAFYQETQYFGPGTRLLVL.

The rearrangement joins TRBV12-3 or TRBV12-4 to TRBJ2-2; lacking DNA, the TRBD2 call made by TCRdb goes unchecked. The length of the CDR3 is 19 residues. CDR3 sequence reads: CASSSRTSGRDQNTGELFF.

The chain uses TRBV15 and TRBJ1-1. This CDR3 spans 13 amino acids. From germline, CDR1 is LNHNV and CDR2 YYDKDF (reference sequence). The CDR3 here is CATSRDNVLMAFF.

The chain carries TRBV6-4 and TRBJ2-3; TCRdb proposes TRBD2, but this gene call is untestable without DNA. CDR3 length: 18 amino acids. Per germline, CDR1 MRHNA and CDR2 SNTAGT. The CDR3 here is CASSPGTSGGIGTDTQYF.

The chain is built from TRBV29-1 and TRBJ2-1; the D gene TCRdb calls, TRBD1, cannot be checked with no DNA. From germline, CDR1 is SQVTM and CDR2 ANQGSEA. The CDR3 covers 13 residues. The CDR3 protein is CSVEKRGPSGQFF.

This clonotype registers medium-sized by frequency. The chain couples TRBV6-6 to TRBJ2-1; the TRBD2 assignment by TCRdb is unverifiable without DNA. In germline, CDR1 is MNHNY, CDR2 SVGAGI (reference sequence). The CDR3 has 15 residues. The CDR3 reads CASSPTSGGYNEQFF.

The gene calls are TRBV19 and TRBJ2-7; TCRdb lists TRBD1, though no DNA is available to test this call. The germline gives CDR1 LNHDA, CDR2 SQIVND (reference sequence). The CDR3 sequence is 14 residues long. The CDR3 protein is CASSLSDGPYEQYF.

J is TRBJ2-3 and V is TRBV27; no DNA is available, so the TRBD2 call from TCRdb remains unchecked. This CDR3 comprises 18 residues. CDR1 is MNHEY and CDR2 is SMNVEV in the germline V gene (reference sequence). CDR3 in amino acids: CASSSGLAGGLSTDTQYF.